The table lists the clone carrying this T cell receptor beta chain with a few counts. Antigen unknown. V lost 0 bases to trimming and J lost 0 bases, with 3 bases between them. This CDR3 has 15 amino acids. Germline values: CDR1 MNHGY, CDR2 SAAAGT. The entry originates in a study of T cells in localized non-small cell lung cancer. General observations from the study: Higher T cell density in the blood was associated with longer overall survival, whereas higher adjacent-lung clonality associated with shorter survival. The study found T cell clonality highest in uninvolved adjacent lung, above tumor. Tumor samples were not multi-region, leaving intratumor heterogeneity unexcluded. For the top 100 tumor clones, a median approximately 50 also appeared in adjacent lung.

Data came from immunoSEQ multiplex PCR; TCRdb stores just in-frame clones and leaves some out. The data show approximately 3,300 clones, about a fifth seen once. The TCR sequence derives from a woman aged 40-75 years with stage III squamous cell lung carcinoma. The sequences come from lung tumor tissue, collected before any cancer treatment. The rearrangement uses TRBV6-8 and TRBJ2-6; no clear D gene. The CDR3 DNA is TGTGCCAGCAGTTACTCGGCCTCTGGGGCCAACGTCCTGACTTTC. Its translation is CASSYSASGANVLTF.